These 32 T cell receptor beta chains share one sample of origin, sequenced in a study of tissue T cells after allogeneic stem cell transplantation. Clones were sequenced by immunoSEQ multiplex PCR, and TCRdb holds only the in-frame ones, with some missing. The data contain over 7,500 clones, 34% of them seen just once; the ten biggest clones take up about 3.3%. The sample's time point: mouse harvest day 14 after allogeneic transplant. Tail vein injection delivered 10^7 T-cell-depleted bone marrow cells and 10^6 splenic CD5+ T cells. Sequencing was performed on skin. The receptors were sampled from a female BALB/c mouse given C57BL/6 T cells with graft-versus-host disease after an allogeneic hematopoietic cell transplant.

About this clone: Gene labels here are mouse ones. The read stops 1 residue short of the end of the CDR3; the missing end is completed from the germline J gene. This rearrangement joins TRBV3 to TRBJ2-7; TRBD2 aligns across 11 bases. V shed 6 bases and J 2 bases; nucleotides not matched to a gene: 0. Germline values: CDR1 SNHLY, CDR2 FYNGKV (reference sequence). The CDR3 contains 13 residues. The CDR3 bases that were read are TGTGCCAGCAGGGACTGGGGGGCCTATGAACAGTAC. Its protein product is CASRDWGAYEQY. The CDR3 reads in full as CASRDWGAYEQYF.

This clone was observed a handful of times. Genes here carry mouse names. The CDR3 is cut off 1 residue early in the read; its end comes from the germline J gene. The chain is built from TRBV26 and TRBJ1-4; 7 nucleotides match TRBD1. CDR1 and CDR2 from the germline V gene are KGHPV and FQNQEV (reference sequence). CDR3 size: 14 residues. J lost 3 bases, V lost 6 bases, and 4 bases had no gene match. The chain's CDR3 is CASSDRVANERLFF. CDR3 bases read: TGTGCCAGCAGCGACAGGGTGGCCAACGAAAGATTATTT.

The count of this clone is one. Germline and genes: mouse. The read falls 1 residue short of the CDR3 end, and the missing part is taken from the germline J gene. The chain joins TRBV3 to TRBJ2-2; D tentatively fits TRBD1 or TRBD2 (5 bases each). Germline V CDR1 and CDR2: SNHLY, FYNGKV (reference sequence). The CDR3 is made up of 15 amino acids. Trimming took off 2 bases at V and 0 bases at J, with 7 bases between the two ends. The CDR3 spells CASSLSGANTGQLYF. CDR3 DNA (partial): TGTGCCAGCAGCTTATCGGGGGCAAACACCGGGCAGCTCTAC.

This clone was found once. The genes are named according to mouse. The DNA ends 1 residue before the CDR3 does, and the rest of the CDR3 is filled in from the germline J gene. The chain recombines TRBV5 with TRBJ2-5; the D gene is possibly TRBD2 (6 bases). Germline V gives CDR1 LGHNA, CDR2 YNLKQL (reference sequence). V shed 2 bases and J shed 1 base, with 7 bases lying between them. The CDR3 covers 14 residues. CDR3 bases read: TGTGCCAGCAGCCAAACTGGGTACCAAGACACCCAGTAC. This translates into CASSQTGYQDTQY. In full, the CDR3 reads CASSQTGYQDTQYF.

About this clone: The gene symbols are mouse symbols. The read is 1 residue too short to cover the CDR3 end, so that end is filled in from the germline J gene. This chain joins TRBV19 and TRBJ1-5, with 9 positions matching TRBD1. The CDR3 spans 14 residues. In germline, CDR1 is FNHDT, CDR2 SITEND (reference sequence). After removal of 4 bases from V and 2 bases from J, the junction contained 1 base not matched to a gene. This chain's CDR3 is CASSGTGYNQAPLF. The CDR3 DNA, read in part, is TGTGCCAGCAGTGGGACAGGGTACAACCAGGCTCCGCTT.

Relative to its sample, this clone is medium-sized. Gene names refer to mouse genes. The sequence runs out 1 residue before the end of the CDR3; the remainder is reconstructed from the germline J gene. The chain uses TRBV26 and TRBJ2-5; 8 nucleotides agree with TRBD1. V gave up 3 bases and J gave up 8 bases; unmatched junction bases: 4. Germline V CDR1 and CDR2: KGHPV, FQNQEV (reference sequence). CDR3 length: 13 amino acids. CDR3 DNA (partial): TGTGCCAGCAGTCTCCCACAGGGGGGCACCCAGTAC. This gives the protein CASSLPQGGTQY. The full CDR3 reads CASSLPQGGTQYF.

In regard to this clone: These gene names are mouse names. The missing CDR3 end, 1 residue past where the read stops, is filled in from the germline J gene. V usage is TRBV26 and J usage is TRBJ1-3; 11 nucleotides match TRBD1. This CDR3 spans 15 amino acids. Trimming cost V 6 bases and J 0 bases; bases outside gene matches: 1. CDR1 and CDR2 from the germline V gene are KGHPV and FQNQEV (reference sequence). CDR3: CASRGQGDSGNTLYF. The CDR3 bases that were read are TGTGCCAGCAGGGGACAGGGGGATTCTGGAAATACGCTCTAT. Full variable domain (rest looked up from reference TRBV26 and TRBJ1-3): NSKVIQTPRYLVKGQGQKAKMRCIPEKGHPVVFWYQQNKNNEFKFLINFQNQEVLQQIDMTEKRFSAECPSNSPCSLEIQSSEAGDSALYLCASRGQGDSGNTLYFGEGSRLIVV.

A word on this clone: Germline and genes here are mouse. The CDR3 end is not reached by the read, which stops 1 residue before it; the germline J gene fills it in. The V and J genes are TRBV3 and TRBJ1-2; D call uncertain. The V end was cut by 5 bases, the J end by 0 bases, with 10 bases between. Germline V gives CDR1 SNHLY, CDR2 FYNGKV (reference sequence). CDR3 length: 14 residues. CDR3 protein: CASSDQVANSDYTF. CDR3 bases read: TGTGCCAGCAGCGATCAGGTCGCAAACTCCGACTACACC.

Details on this clone: Gene names refer to mouse genes. The read terminates 1 residue ahead of where the CDR3 ends, so the germline J gene completes it. This chain uses TRBV26 with TRBJ1-1; D ambiguous. In germline, CDR1 is KGHPV, CDR2 FQNQEV (reference sequence). The CDR3 covers 13 residues. Deletions cut 5 bases from V and 0 bases from J, with 7 bases between. CDR3: CASSSDSNTEVFF. The CDR3 bases that were read are TGTGCCAGCAGTTCTGATTCAAACACAGAAGTCTTC.

With respect to this clone: The gene symbols are mouse symbols. The read terminates 1 residue before the CDR3 end, so the remaining end is supplied by the germline J gene. This chain joins TRBV13-1 and TRBJ2-5; 7 bases are shared with TRBD2. The CDR3 is 13 amino acids. V lost 7 bases and J lost 8; bases outside the gene matches: 10. From germline, CDR1 is NSHNY and CDR2 SYGAGN. The CDR3 DNA, read in part, is TGTGCCAGCTCTGGGGGTCGCGGGGGCACCCAGTAC. Translated: CASSGGRGGTQY. The whole CDR3 region reads CASSGGRGGTQYF.

Details on this clone: Gene names denote mouse genes. The read falls 1 residue short of the CDR3 end, and the missing part is taken from the germline J gene. This chain joins TRBV26 and TRBJ2-4, with TRBD2 matching 11 bases. With 6 bases clipped from V and 1 base from J, the junction kept 6 bases outside the gene matches. This CDR3 is 16 amino acids long. CDR1 and CDR2 from the germline V gene are KGHPV and FQNQEV (reference sequence). CDR3: CASSPGTGGGQNTLYF. The CDR3 DNA, read in part, is TGTGCCAGCAGCCCCGGGACTGGGGGCGGTCAAAACACCTTGTAC.

Concerning this clone: Gene names and germline match the mouse. The CDR3 goes on 1 residue after the read ends, and that part is filled in from the germline J gene. V gene TRBV26 combines with J gene TRBJ2-3; D might be TRBD1 (6 bases). V lost 6 bases and J lost 0, with 7 bases in between. Looked up from germline, CDR1 is KGHPV and CDR2 is FQNQEV (reference sequence). The CDR3 is 13 amino acids. The sequenced CDR3 bases are TGTGCCAGCAGACAGGGTAGTGCAGAAACGCTGTAT. Its protein is CASRQGSAETLY. The whole CDR3 sequence reads CASRQGSAETLYF.

Within the sample, this clone is medium-sized. Gene names denote mouse genes. The read finishes 1 residue shy of the CDR3 end, and the germline J gene is used to complete it. The chain recombines TRBV3 with TRBJ1-2; 9 bases fit TRBD1. The CDR3 totals 14 residues. Trimming cost V 5 bases and J 5 bases; bases outside gene matches: 6. Germline V gene data show CDR1 as SNHLY and CDR2 as FYNGKV (reference sequence). CDR3 in amino acids: CASSPLTGGSDYTF. The sequenced part of the CDR3 DNA is TGTGCCAGCAGCCCCTTGACAGGGGGGTCCGACTACACC.

This clone appeared a few times. Each gene name is a mouse one. Read data end 1 residue before the CDR3 end; the end is taken from the germline J gene. The chain uses TRBV4 and TRBJ2-3; 10 bases agree with TRBD2. The CDR3 has 14 amino acids. V shed 4 bases, J shed 6 bases, and the junction held 4 bases outside the gene matches. Germline CDR1 is LGHDT and CDR2 is YNNKQL (reference sequence). The covered CDR3 bases are TGTGCCAGCAGCTTCTGGGGGGGCGCGGAAACGCTGTAT. Its protein is CASSFWGGAETLY. The whole CDR3 protein is CASSFWGGAETLYF.

This clone was seen more than once but under ten times. The listed genes are named as in mouse. The read terminates 1 residue ahead of where the CDR3 ends, so the germline J gene completes it. The chain employs TRBV16 and TRBJ2-7; D not certain. The CDR3 contains 13 residues. Per the germline V gene, CDR1 is SGHSA and CDR2 is FRNQAP. V lost 0 bases and J 0 bases, leaving 3 bases between the germline ends. CDR3 in amino acids: CASSLDYSYEQYF. The CDR3 DNA, read in part, is TGTGCAAGCAGCTTAGACTACTCCTATGAACAGTAC.

About this clone itself: Genes here carry mouse names. Read coverage stops 1 residue before the CDR3 terminus; the germline J gene supplies the remainder. This chain uses TRBV26 with TRBJ1-3; possible D gene TRBD1, 5 bases. Trimming stripped 2 bases from V and 2 bases from J, with 7 bases between. The V gene's germline CDR1 is KGHPV and CDR2 FQNQEV (reference sequence). CDR3 length: 14 residues. CDR3 DNA, as far as it was read: TGTGCCAGCAGTCTGGCAGGGACTGGAAATACGCTCTAT. It yields the protein CASSLAGTGNTLY. The entire CDR3 reads CASSLAGTGNTLYF.

Comments on this clone: The genes and germline here are from mouse. The missing CDR3 end, 1 residue past where the read stops, is filled in from the germline J gene. The J gene is TRBJ2-5, the V gene TRBV5, with 8 nucleotides matching TRBD2. The ends lost 0 bases at V and 3 bases at J; junction bases unmatched: 5. CDR3 length equals 16 residues. The V gene's germline CDR1 is LGHNA and CDR2 YNLKQL (reference sequence). CDR3 bases read: TGTGCCAGCAGCCAAGATGGGCTGGGGGGACAAGACACCCAGTAC. Translated: CASSQDGLGGQDTQY. The whole CDR3 region reads CASSQDGLGGQDTQYF.

Of note for this clone: Mouse gene names apply. With the read ending 1 residue before the CDR3 end, the germline J gene is used to fill in that end. The genes are TRBV23 and TRBJ1-1; TRBD1, the table's D call, lacks a check against the DNA. This CDR3 is 13 amino acids long. Germline lookup yields CDR1 KGHTA and CDR2 FQNQQP. CDR3 DNA, as far as it was read: TGCTCCAGCAGTCAAACGGGACAGACAGAAGTCTTC. Its translation is CSSSQTGQTEVF. The entire CDR3 protein reads CSSSQTGQTEVFF.

This clone was picked up a small number of times. The gene names here belong to mouse. The sequence runs out 1 residue before the end of the CDR3; the remainder is reconstructed from the germline J gene. This chain connects TRBV3 to TRBJ2-4; 11 bases agree with TRBD2. This CDR3 spans 16 amino acids. Trimming cost V 4 bases and J 0 bases; bases outside gene matches: 3. Germline loops: CDR1 SNHLY, CDR2 FYNGKV (reference sequence). This CDR3 is CASSSGLGASQNTLYF. The sequenced CDR3 bases are TGTGCCAGCAGCTCGGGACTGGGGGCTAGTCAAAACACCTTGTAC.

A note on this clone: Genes and germline are mouse. The CDR3 end is not reached by the read, which stops 1 residue before it; the germline J gene fills it in. V and J are TRBV26 and TRBJ2-7; D possibly corresponds to TRBD1 (7 bases). V was cut by 2 bases and J by 7 bases, with 12 bases left in between. CDR3 size: 13 residues. Germline-derived CDR1 and CDR2 are KGHPV and FQNQEV (reference sequence). Here the CDR3 reads CASSLVQGGEQYF. The sequenced CDR3 bases are TGTGCCAGCAGTCTGGTGCAGGGGGGAGAACAGTAC. Combining the CDR3 with reference TRBV26 and TRBJ2-7 gives the whole variable domain NSKVIQTPRYLVKGQGQKAKMRCIPEKGHPVVFWYQQNKNNEFKFLINFQNQEVLQQIDMTEKRFSAECPSNSPCSLEIQSSEAGDSALYLCASSLVQGGEQYFGPGTRLTVL.

Notes on this clone: All gene names here are mouse names. The CDR3 goes on 1 residue after the read ends, and that part is filled in from the germline J gene. The chain combines TRBV16 with TRBJ2-7; 7 bases are a match to TRBD2. Trimming took 1 base from V and 0 from J; bases not matched to a gene: 0. This CDR3 region has 14 residues. Germline V gene data show CDR1 as SGHSA and CDR2 as FRNQAP. The CDR3 reads CASSLGGGSYEQYF. The DNA read from the CDR3 is TGTGCAAGCAGCTTAGGGGGGGGCTCCTATGAACAGTAC. Combining the CDR3 with reference TRBV16 and TRBJ2-7 gives the whole variable domain NAGVIQTPRHKVTGKGQEATLWCEPISGHSAVFWYRQTIVQGLEFLTYFRNQAPIDDSGMPKERFSAQMPNQSHSTLKIQSTQPQDSAVYLCASSLGGGSYEQYFGPGTRLTVL.

In regard to this clone: The genes are named according to mouse. With the read ending 1 residue before the CDR3 end, the germline J gene is used to fill in that end. V usage is TRBV26 and J usage is TRBJ1-5, with unresolved D. CDR1 is KGHPV and CDR2 is FQNQEV in the germline V gene (reference sequence). Trimming shortened V by 0 bases and J by 9 bases, and 9 bases separated the two germline ends. CDR3 length: 13 amino acids. The CDR3 loop reads CASSLSRGWAPLF. Incomplete CDR3 DNA: TGTGCCAGCAGTCTGTCGCGGGGTTGGGCTCCGCTT. Combining the CDR3 with reference TRBV26 and TRBJ1-5 gives the whole variable domain NSKVIQTPRYLVKGQGQKAKMRCIPEKGHPVVFWYQQNKNNEFKFLINFQNQEVLQQIDMTEKRFSAECPSNSPCSLEIQSSEAGDSALYLCASSLSRGWAPLFGEGTRLSVL.

Points on this clone: Mouse germline and gene names are used. With the read ending 1 residue before the CDR3 end, the germline J gene is used to fill in that end. The chain employs TRBV13-1 and TRBJ2-2, with 7 positions matching TRBD1. The CDR3 runs to 14 residues. J gave up 1 base and V 6 bases, and 3 bases lay outside the gene matches. CDR1 NSHNY and CDR2 SYGAGN come from the germline V gene. The CDR3 reads CASNRDRNTGQLYF. Partial CDR3 DNA: TGTGCCAGCAACCGGGACAGAAACACCGGGCAGCTCTAC.

Comments on this clone: Gene names and germline refer to mouse. The sequence runs out 1 residue before the end of the CDR3; the remainder is reconstructed from the germline J gene. The V gene is TRBV26, the J gene TRBJ1-1; TRBD1 might be the D (6 bases). Trimming took 0 bases from V and 9 from J, leaving 11 bases between them. Germline assignment: CDR1 KGHPV and CDR2 FQNQEV (reference sequence). The CDR3 is made up of 13 amino acids. The CDR3 reads CASSLSGAGKVFF. CDR3 DNA (partial): TGTGCCAGCAGTCTGTCGGGGGCAGGGAAAGTCTTC.

Notes on this clone: Gene names refer to mouse genes. The CDR3 region is CASSYWGGGGTLYF. CDR3 bases read: TGTGCCAGCAGCTACTGGGGGGGCGGGGGCACCTTGTAC. This chain joins TRBV4 and TRBJ2-4; TRBD2 matches at 10 bases. The missing CDR3 end, 1 residue past where the read stops, is filled in from the germline J gene. The CDR3 is 14 amino acids. V lost 3 bases to trimming and J lost 8 bases; unmatched junction nucleotides: 5. Per the germline V gene, CDR1 is LGHDT and CDR2 is YNNKQL (reference sequence).

Comment on this clone: The germline and genes are mouse ones. The CDR3 goes on 1 residue after the read ends, and that part is filled in from the germline J gene. The genes are TRBV14 and TRBJ1-3, with D possibly TRBD1 on 5 matching bases. V was clipped by 4 bases and J by 2 bases, with 7 bases between them. Germline loops: CDR1 SGHDT, CDR2 FRDEAV. The CDR3 covers 13 residues. Partial CDR3 DNA: TGTGCCAGCAGTGCAGGGCCTGGAAATACGCTCTAT. Encoded protein: CASSAGPGNTLY. The CDR3, in full, reads CASSAGPGNTLYF.

To note about this clone: Genes here carry mouse names. The sequenced fragment ends 1 residue before the CDR3 boundary, so the rest is inferred from the germline J gene. The chain combines TRBV3 with TRBJ2-4; 12 bases align to TRBD2. This CDR3 spans 14 amino acids. J lost 5 bases, V lost 4 bases, and 1 base had no gene match. CDR1 is SNHLY and CDR2 is FYNGKV in the germline V gene (reference sequence). Incomplete CDR3 DNA: TGTGCCAGCAGCTCGGACTGGGGGGGAAACACCTTGTAC. Protein product: CASSSDWGGNTLY. The full CDR3 protein reads CASSSDWGGNTLYF.

A note on this clone: Gene names are the mouse ones. The CDR3 end is not reached by the read, which stops 1 residue before it; the germline J gene fills it in. J is TRBJ2-5 and V is TRBV26, with a possible D match to TRBD1 (5 bases). The CDR3 covers 12 residues. The germline CDR1 and CDR2 sequences are KGHPV and FQNQEV (reference sequence). The V gene lost 6 bases and the J gene lost 8 bases, with 12 bases spanning the gap. The CDR3 DNA, read in part, is TGTGCCAGCAGGCGACAGTCGGGCACCCAGTAC. This gives the protein CASRRQSGTQY. The whole CDR3 sequence is CASRRQSGTQYF.

In regard to this clone: Mouse gene names apply. The read terminates 1 residue ahead of where the CDR3 ends, so the germline J gene completes it. The chain links TRBV4 to TRBJ1-4; D may be TRBD1 (5 bases). Germline values: CDR1 LGHDT, CDR2 YNNKQL (reference sequence). Trimming left V 6 bases short and J 5 bases short, with 7 bases between. The CDR3 has 12 residues. The CDR3 bases that were read are TGTGCCAGCAGGGACAAAAACGAAAGATTATTT. This sequence encodes CASRDKNERLF. The whole CDR3 sequence reads CASRDKNERLFF.

In the case of this clone: All gene names here are mouse names. The read is 1 residue too short to cover the CDR3 end, so that end is filled in from the germline J gene. The gene calls are TRBV26 and TRBJ2-7, with D hard to call. The CDR3 loop spans 12 amino acids. Germline V CDR1 and CDR2: KGHPV, FQNQEV (reference sequence). Trimming shortened V by 2 bases and J by 4 bases, and 6 bases separated the two germline ends. The sequenced part of the CDR3 DNA is TGTGCCAGCAGTCTGAGCCAATATGAACAGTAC. Amino acid sequence: CASSLSQYEQY. The whole CDR3 sequence is CASSLSQYEQYF.

A remark on this clone: The gene symbols are mouse symbols. The CDR3 end falls 1 residue outside the read, so it is completed with the germline J gene. The rearrangement uses TRBV12-1 and TRBJ2-7; 10 positions match TRBD2. Germline trimming cut 0 bases from V and 4 bases from J; bases unmatched to any gene: 5. Germline CDR1 SGHSN, CDR2 HYEKVE. The CDR3 has 15 residues. The DNA read from the CDR3 is TGTGCCAGCTCTCTCACCGGGACTGGGGCATATGAACAGTAC. Protein: CASSLTGTGAYEQY. The whole CDR3 protein reads CASSLTGTGAYEQYF.

Judged by abundance, this clone is medium-sized. Gene names are mouse gene names. From the germline J gene comes the end of the CDR3, since the read stops 1 residue before it. J is TRBJ2-7 and V is TRBV26, with 11 positions matching TRBD1. This CDR3 has 15 residues. V shed 0 bases and J 7 bases; nucleotides not matched to a gene: 5. Germline CDR1 is KGHPV and CDR2 is FQNQEV (reference sequence). CDR3 DNA, as far as it was read: TGTGCCAGCAGTCTGTCCGGACAGGGGGCGGTGGAACAGTAC. The encoded protein is CASSLSGQGAVEQY. The complete CDR3 protein is CASSLSGQGAVEQYF.